This T cell receptor beta chain emerged from a study of blood T cells in healthy people across ages. This clonotype has only a few counts. The germline V gene has CDR1 SGHTA and CDR2 FQGNSA. There are 14 residues in the CDR3. Deletions cut 0 bases from V and 7 bases from J, with 12 bases between. A sample-barcoded 5' primer and a J-beta primer mix were used in a second PCR of roughly 7 to 12 cycles. TCRdb re-derived calls from the 5' RACE reads in MiXCR, one entry per CDR3 protein. The table shows 800,000 or so distinct CDR3 sequences, with about 59% occurring only once. The sequencing input was blood. The clonotype comes from a man younger than 45 in good health. V and J are TRBV7-2 and TRBJ1-2; no firm D call. The CDR3 spells CASSLALAGSGYTF. The CDR3, as DNA: TGTGCCAGCAGCTTAGCGCTGGCAGGCTCTGGCTACACCTTC.